The 29 T cell receptor beta chains in this list originate from one sample, sequenced in a study of response to subunit inactivated influenza vaccine. TCRdb analysed the RT-PCR reads with MiXCR anew, one entry per CDR3 protein. The sample holds a few hundred thousand distinct CDR3 sequences, roughly 12% seen once. These same data were also listed under a study on T cells expressing NK-cell markers. This second study says: A 5'RACE template switching approach incorporating UMIs was used to make TCR beta cDNA.

This sample comprised PBMCs from blood, obtained on the day of vaccination. The source is a man aged 45 to 65 who received an inactivated influenza vaccine.

This clonotype was counted only a few times. The chain joins TRBV3-1 to TRBJ1-4; the D gene is possibly TRBD1 (6 bases). Germline CDR1 and CDR2: LGHDT and YNNKEL (reference sequence). The CDR3 spans 16 residues. The V and J ends lost 3 bases and 10 bases respectively, with 21 bases between them. CDR3 amino acids: CASSQEPFARGGKLFF. In nucleotides, the CDR3 is TGTGCCAGCAGCCAGGAACCTTTTGCCAGGGGTGGAAAACTGTTTTTT.

This rearrangement joins TRBV28 to TRBJ2-7, with D possibly called TRBD1 or TRBD2 (5 bases each). This CDR3 has 15 amino acids. Germline CDR1 is MDHEN and CDR2 is SYDVKM. V gave up 1 base and J gave up 3 bases, with 13 bases separating them. CDR3 nucleotide sequence: TGTGCCAGCAGTTTATCGAGGGGTACTATCTACGAGCAGTACTTC. The encoded protein is CASSLSRGTIYEQYF.

In this sample, this clonotype turned up many times. The J gene is TRBJ2-3, the V gene TRBV15; 13 nucleotides align to TRBD2. Germline CDR1 LNHNV, CDR2 YYDKDF (reference sequence). This CDR3 contains 21 residues. Losses at the gene ends were 0 bases for V and 3 bases for J; bases not matched to a gene: 15. The CDR3 here is CATSRDRVGTSGGALTDTQYF. The CDR3 nucleotides are TGTGCCACCAGCAGAGACAGAGTTGGAACTAGCGGGGGGGCCCTAACAGATACGCAGTATTTT.

The chain joins TRBV7-8 to TRBJ2-7, with D unclear. Trimming shortened V by 1 base and J by 6 bases, and 10 bases separated the two germline ends. This CDR3 comprises 13 residues. Germline CDR1 SGHVS, CDR2 FQNEAQ. The DNA of the CDR3 is TGTGCCAGCAGCTTAGTCGGGTTAACCGAGCAGTACTTC. Its protein product is CASSLVGLTEQYF.

The chain is built from TRBV20-1 and TRBJ2-3; no clear D. V dropped 4 bases and J dropped 10 bases, with 12 bases sitting between them. This CDR3 is built from 11 residues. Per germline, CDR1 DFQATT and CDR2 SNEGSKA (reference sequence). The CDR3 DNA reads TGCAGTGCTACTCAGACCTTGGCGCAGTATTTT. Translating it yields CSATQTLAQYF.

CDR3 protein: CASSYPGTRTGELFF. The CDR3 DNA reads as TGTGCCAGCAGTTACCCCGGGACTAGGACCGGGGAGCTGTTTTTT. The rearrangement links TRBV6-5 to TRBJ2-2, with TRBD2 matching 8 bases. CDR1 is MNHEY and CDR2 is SVGAGI in the germline V gene. V dropped 2 bases and J dropped 5; count of bases not matched to a gene: 4. The CDR3 length is 15 residues.

The CDR3 sequence is CASKEFRADNTGELFF. The CDR3 nucleotides are TGTGCCAGCAAGGAGTTCCGGGCGGACAACACCGGGGAGCTGTTTTTT. The rearrangement links TRBV4-2 to TRBJ2-2; D remains ambiguous. Trimming took 7 bases from V and 2 from J, leaving 17 bases between them. Per germline, CDR1 LGHNA and CDR2 YNFKEQ. The CDR3 runs 16 residues.

This clonotype was detected only a few times. The V gene is TRBV6-2 or TRBV6-3, the J gene TRBJ2-1, with D perhaps TRBD2 (5 bases). V was cut by 0 bases and J by 3 bases, with 9 bases left in between. CDR1 and CDR2 (germline): MNHEY, SVGEGT. The CDR3 sequence is 15 residues long. The CDR3 bases are TGTGCCAGCAGTTACTCCGGGAACTACTACAATGAGCAGTTCTTC. Its protein is CASSYSGNYYNEQFF.

This clonotype was counted only a few times. The rearrangement joins TRBV20-1 to TRBJ2-1, with a possible D match to TRBD2 (6 bases). V dropped 6 bases and J dropped 7 bases, with 16 bases sitting between them. Germline lookup yields CDR1 DFQATT and CDR2 SNEGSKA (reference sequence). This CDR3 region has 13 residues. The CDR3 spells CSAIGSGVNEQFF. The CDR3 coding sequence is TGCAGTGCGATCGGGAGCGGAGTTAATGAGCAGTTCTTC.

This clonotype was seen at least ten times. At one boundary the junction diverges from the germline segment, which might be a read error. The chain employs TRBV12-3 or TRBV12-4 and TRBJ2-2; 11 nucleotides match TRBD2. This CDR3 is 15 amino acids long. CDR3 bases: TGTGCCAGCAGTCTAGCGGGAGGAAACACCGGGGAGCTGTTTTTT. Protein sequence: CASSLAGGNTGELFF.

This clonotype was recorded a few times. The chain links TRBV12-3 or TRBV12-4 to TRBJ2-7; no firm D call. V was clipped by 5 bases and J by 1 base, with 9 bases between them. The CDR3 sequence is 13 residues long. In DNA, the CDR3 is TGTGCCAGCAGTATAGTCAGTTCCTACGAGCAGTACTTC. This translates into CASSIVSSYEQYF.

The chain links TRBV6-1 to TRBJ2-7; TRBD1 aligns across 7 bases. CDR1 is MNHNS, CDR2 SASEGT, per germline. The CDR3 extends over 13 amino acids. Unmatched junction bases numbered 9, after V lost 6 bases and J lost 7 bases. DNA of the CDR3: TGTGCCAGCAGGGTGACAGGGTTCGGTGAGCAGTACTTC. As protein: CASRVTGFGEQYF.

This clonotype showed up many times. This chain connects TRBV27 to TRBJ2-1; TRBD2 agrees at 13 bases. Trimming at V came to 6 bases and at J to 8 bases, leaving 4 bases not matched to a gene. The CDR3 is made up of 14 amino acids. Germline V CDR1 and CDR2: MNHEY, SMNVEV (reference sequence). The CDR3 spells CASSLLAGGDEQFF. The DNA of the CDR3 is TGTGCCAGCAGCCTACTAGCGGGAGGGGATGAGCAGTTCTTC.

The chain uses TRBV29-1 and TRBJ2-7, with D perhaps given as TRBD1 or TRBD2 (5 bases each). V dropped 3 bases and J dropped 4 bases, with 22 bases sitting between them. CDR3 length equals 16 residues. Germline V gene sequence: CDR1 SQVTM, CDR2 ANQGSEA. The chain's CDR3 is CSVDGIDQRGPYEQYF. CDR3 DNA sequence: TGCAGCGTTGACGGGATCGATCAACGGGGACCTTACGAGCAGTACTTC.

V is TRBV12-3 or TRBV12-4 and J is TRBJ1-5, with D unresolved. Trimming stripped 5 bases from V and 7 bases from J, with 15 bases between. The CDR3 is made up of 14 amino acids. DNA for the CDR3: TGTGCCAGCAGTCCGTCGATGGCGCGCCAGCCCCAGCATTTT. Its protein product is CASSPSMARQPQHF.

This clonotype showed up many times. The chain couples TRBV12-3 or TRBV12-4 to TRBJ2-3; 8 bases fit TRBD1. V trimming: 2 bases; J trimming: 0 bases; junction bases outside the gene matches: 7. The CDR3 is made up of 17 amino acids. This chain's CDR3 is CASSLLTGGFSTDTQYF. DNA for the CDR3: TGTGCCAGCAGTTTACTAACAGGGGGATTTAGCACAGATACGCAGTATTTT.

This clonotype was counted only a few times. The rearrangement links TRBV20-1 to TRBJ2-5; 16 positions agree with TRBD2. The CDR3 runs 17 residues. The junction had 7 bases not matched to a gene; V was cut back by 3 bases and J by 3 bases. Germline V gene data show CDR1 as DFQATT and CDR2 as SNEGSKA (reference sequence). Here the CDR3 DNA reads TGCAGTGCTAGGGGACTAGCGGGGGGGCCCGAAAAAGAGACCCAGTACTTC. Amino acids: CSARGLAGGPEKETQYF.

In this sample, this clonotype turned up a few times. This sequence joins TRBV7-6 and TRBJ2-2, with D unresolved. This CDR3 is 15 amino acids long. Germline assignment: CDR1 SGHVS and CDR2 FNYEAQ. V was pared by 2 bases and J by 6 bases, with 13 bases between. CDR3 DNA sequence: TGTGCCAGCAGCTTATCTGGCGGTTCGGCCGGGGAGCTGTTTTTT. Its translation is CASSLSGGSAGELFF.

This clonotype was counted between two and nine times. The gene calls are TRBV7-9 and TRBJ2-7, with 8 bases that match TRBD2. Trimming took 4 bases from V and 5 from J; bases not matched to a gene: 7. CDR1 and CDR2 from the germline V gene are SEHNR and FQNEAQ (reference sequence). The length of the CDR3 is 14 residues. CDR3 nucleotides: TGTGCCAGCAGCTCCACACTAGCGGCCCACGAGCAGTACTTC. Encoded protein: CASSSTLAAHEQYF.

The chain employs TRBV29-1 and TRBJ2-5; D may be TRBD1 (5 bases). The length of the CDR3 is 13 residues. The germline V gene encodes CDR1 SQVTM and CDR2 ANQGSEA. The V gene lost 4 bases and the J gene lost 1 base, with 10 bases spanning the gap. CDR3 region: CSVARQLQETQYF. In DNA, the CDR3 is TGCAGCGTTGCTCGACAGCTCCAAGAGACCCAGTACTTC.

This clonotype was picked up a small number of times. The V gene is TRBV12-3 or TRBV12-4, the J gene TRBJ2-7, with D maybe TRBD1 (8 bases). Trimming removed 5 bases at V and 1 base at J, with 12 bases between. This CDR3 comprises 14 residues. The CDR3 spells CASSDRGLSYEQYF. CDR3 in DNA: TGTGCCAGCAGTGACAGGGGACTATCCTACGAGCAGTACTTC.

This clonotype came up a few times. The chain uses TRBV9 and TRBJ2-1; a weak D match, TRBD2 (6 bases). V was shortened by 4 bases and J by 5 bases, with 25 bases between the two germline ends. The CDR3 is 18 amino acids. Germline CDR1 SGDLS, CDR2 YYNGEE. In nucleotides, the CDR3 is TGTGCCAGCAGCCCCCGCCCCCATAGCGGAAACTACAACAATGAGCAGTTCTTC. Translating it yields CASSPRPHSGNYNNEQFF.

This clonotype was counted a few times. The gene calls are TRBV4-1 and TRBJ2-1, with 7 bases that match TRBD2. CDR3 length equals 17 residues. The germline CDR1 and CDR2 sequences are MGHRA and YSYEKL. V dropped 1 base and J dropped 0; count of bases not matched to a gene: 6. For the CDR3, the DNA is TGCGCCAGCAGCCAAGCTTTTGGCGGGAGCTCCTACAATGAGCAGTTCTTC. It translates to CASSQAFGGSSYNEQFF.

This clonotype was detected only a few times. V and J are TRBV2 and TRBJ2-3, with 8 bases matching TRBD2. CDR3 size: 15 residues. J gave up 0 bases and V 7 bases, and 6 bases lay outside the gene matches. Germline V gene sequence: CDR1 SNHLY, CDR2 FYNNEI. The CDR3 loop is CASNPTSESTDTQYF. The CDR3 nucleotides read TGTGCCAGCAACCCGACTAGCGAAAGCACAGATACGCAGTATTTT.

This clonotype was observed at least ten times. This chain uses TRBV6-1 with TRBJ2-7, with 10 positions matching TRBD2. V was pared by 8 bases and J by 7 bases, with 11 bases of the junction left unmatched. This CDR3 has 14 residues. Germline CDR1 and CDR2: MNHNS and SASEGT. The DNA for the CDR3 is TGTGCCAGCCTTGGACTAGCGGAGGGCTCGGAGCAGTACTTC. It yields the protein CASLGLAEGSEQYF.

The sample holds a few counts of this clonotype. The chain is built from TRBV5-1 and TRBJ2-7; 7 bases align to TRBD1. Germline V gene sequence: CDR1 SGHRS, CDR2 YFSETQ. The CDR3 is 14 amino acids. The V segment lost 3 bases and the J segment 2 bases; nucleotides outside the gene matches: 5. CDR3 sequence reads: CASSSRTGTYEQYF. Here the CDR3 DNA reads TGCGCCAGCAGCTCAAGGACAGGTACCTACGAGCAGTACTTC.

The V call is TRBV19, the J call TRBJ2-7, with D unclear. CDR1 and CDR2 from the germline V gene are LNHDA and SQIVND (reference sequence). The CDR3 runs 14 residues. The V and J ends lost 1 base and 2 bases respectively, with 9 bases between them. As DNA, the CDR3 is TGTGCCAGTAGTATAGCCGTCGATACCTACGAGCAGTACTTC. Amino acid sequence: CASSIAVDTYEQYF.

The V and J genes are TRBV7-2 and TRBJ2-3, with D perhaps assigned TRBD1 or TRBD2 (6 bases each). The CDR3 totals 16 residues. The germline V gene encodes CDR1 SGHTA and CDR2 FQGNSA. V was cut by 5 bases and J by 6 bases, with 21 bases left in between. The CDR3 DNA sequence: TGTGCCAGCAGCCGCAACCGAGGGGGGACGGGGGATACGCAGTATTTT. Protein product: CASSRNRGGTGDTQYF.

The chain links TRBV3-1 to TRBJ1-2; 7 nucleotides align to TRBD1. This CDR3 contains 13 residues. V was clipped by 1 base and J by 4 bases; unmatched bases: 0. The germline V gene encodes CDR1 LGHDT and CDR2 YNNKEL (reference sequence). CDR3 DNA: TGTGCCAGCAGCCAAGCAGGGGGCTATGGCTACACCTTC. This sequence encodes CASSQAGGYGYTF. Complete variable domain (other parts from reference TRBV3-1 and TRBJ1-2): DTAVSQTPKYLVTQMGNDKSIKCEQNLGHDTMYWYKQDSKKFLKIMFSYNNKELIINETVPNRFSPKSPDKAHLNLHINSLELGDSAVYFCASSQAGGYGYTFGSGTRLTVV.